The T cell receptor beta chain under discussion was sequenced for a study of blood T cell repertoires in COVID-19. The overall study: Both acute and convalescent COVID-19 samples were obtained from the United States, Italy and Spain. Sources were T cells, B-cell-depleted T cells, or PBMCs; the material itself was cDNA or gDNA.

In the authors' workflow: Reference gene primer amplification gave estimated nucleated cell counts. Libraries were prepared by immunoSEQ multiplex PCR; TCRdb keeps only in-frame clonotypes and omits some of them. That table gives V, J and clone size, and the DNA gave D and trimming. In the table there are fewer than 70,000 clones, about four fifths of which are singletons. V was pared by 4 bases and J by 4 bases, with 23 bases between. This CDR3 has 18 amino acids. Germline assignment: CDR1 SGHRS and CDR2 YFSETQ. This TCR came from a woman of 80 years or more with acute or convalescent COVID-19. Sequenced material: peripheral blood. This sequence joins TRBV5-1 and TRBJ1-4, with a possible D match to TRBD1 (6 bases). The CDR3 reads CASSRDTFGGRGNEKLFF. CDR3 DNA sequence: TGCGCCAGCAGCAGAGACACCTTCGGGGGGCGCGGTAATGAAAAACTGTTTTTT.